The rows below give T cell receptor beta chains drawn from one sample of a study of T cell responses to AZD1222 COVID-19 vaccine. Profiling relied on immunoSEQ multiplex PCR, and the TCRdb table lists in-frame clones only, not all of them. Its clone listing holds under 150,000 clones. What was sequenced was peripheral blood. The source of these receptors is an adult in good health. CDR3s include the opening cysteine and the closing phenylalanine or tryptophan. Fields, in order: V gene, D gene, J gene, CDR3 DNA, CDR3 protein. A D gene is named only where the DNA matches it firmly.

TRBV7-6	TRBD2	TRBJ2-2	TGTGCCAGCAGCGTAGCTAGCGGGGGGAACACCGGGGAGCTGTTTTTT	CASSVASGGNTGELFF
TRBV6-2/TRBV6-3	-	TRBJ1-2	TGTGCCAGCAGCCCCGGACAGCGGAAAGGCTACACCTTC	CASSPGQRKGYTF
TRBV19	TRBD2	TRBJ2-5	TGTGCCAGTAGTATGGGCCGCGGGGGGTTTCCCGGCTATGAGACCCAGTACTTC	CASSMGRGGFPGYETQYF
TRBV14	TRBD2	TRBJ2-1	TGTGCCAGCAGCCAAGATCGGCGACTAGCGGGGGGGCGTCAATGGGAAGCCAACTACAATGAGCAGTTCTTC	CASSQDRRLAGGRQWEANYNEQFF
TRBV11-3	-	TRBJ2-2	TGTGCCAGCAGCTTCACTATCGGGGCCGGGGAGCTGTTTTTT	CASSFTIGAGELFF
TRBV6-5	TRBD1	TRBJ1-2	TGTGCCAGCAGTTCAGGACAGGCTTATGGCTACACCTTC	CASSSGQAYGYTF
TRBV5-4	-	TRBJ1-5	TGTGCCAGCAGCCCGCACCCGGGGGAGGGTAGCAATCAGCCCCAGCATTTT	CASSPHPGEGSNQPQHF
TRBV6-5	TRBD1	TRBJ1-6	TGTGCCAGCAGTTGGGACAGGACGTCTTCACCCCTCCACTTT	CASSWDRTSSPLHF
TRBV5-1	-	TRBJ2-6	TGCGCCAGCAGCGTGCGGGGACAGCCACCCGGTGGGGCCAACGTCCTGACTTTC	CASSVRGQPPGGANVLTF
TRBV30	TRBD1	TRBJ2-1	TGTGCCTGGAGTCCTCGGGACAGGGGATACAATGAGCAGTTCTTC	CAWSPRDRGYNEQFF
TRBV28	-	TRBJ1-5	TGTGCCAGCAGTTTGGCTGACAAGCCCGTTTTC	CASSLADKPVF
TRBV7-8	-	TRBJ2-1	TGTGCCAGCAGCTTAGATGGTAGGGCCTACAATGAGCAGTTCTTC	CASSLDGRAYNEQFF
TRBV6-5	-	TRBJ2-5	TGTGCCAGCAGTTACGGGACTTCCCATCAAGAGACCCAGTACTTC	CASSYGTSHQETQYF
TRBV7-2	-	TRBJ2-3	TGTGCCAGCAGCTTAACAGATACGCAGTATTTT	CASSLTDTQYF
TRBV5-1	-	TRBJ2-3	TGCGCCAGCAGCTTGGTAGCCCCACCGCCAGATACGCAGTATTTT	CASSLVAPPPDTQYF
TRBV18	TRBD1	TRBJ1-1	TGTGCCAGCTCACCTAAACAGGGGTTTACAGGCTACCTCCGTATGAACACTGAAGCTTTCTTT	CASSPKQGFTGYLRMNTEAFF
TRBV27	TRBD1	TRBJ1-1	TGTGCCAGCAGATCCTGGACAGGGGGCACGGACACTGAAGCTTTCTTT	CASRSWTGGTDTEAFF
TRBV7-8	TRBD1	TRBJ1-4	TGTGCCAGCAGCTCCTGGACAGGGGGAACAGAAAAACTGTTTTTT	CASSSWTGGTEKLFF
TRBV19	-	TRBJ1-1	TGTGCCAGTAGTATTACAGGCAACACTGAAGCTTTCTTT	CASSITGNTEAFF
TRBV18	-	TRBJ2-3	TGTGCCAGCTCATTCGGCACAGATACGCAGTATTTT	CASSFGTDTQYF
TRBV6-5	-	TRBJ1-2	TGTGCCAGCAGTCCGCTAGGCAACTATGGCTACACCTTC	CASSPLGNYGYTF
TRBV4-2	-	TRBJ2-1	TGTGCCAGCAGCCAAGGGGTACGGTTCACGACCAATGAGCAGTTCTTC	CASSQGVRFTTNEQFF
TRBV6-1	TRBD1	TRBJ1-2	TGTGCCAGCAGTGACGTGGGACAGGGGACCTATGGCTACACCTTC	CASSDVGQGTYGYTF
TRBV28	TRBD1	TRBJ1-2	TGTGCCAGCAGTAACCCCGGGACAGCTAACTATGGCTACACCTTC	CASSNPGTANYGYTF
TRBV4-1	TRBD1	TRBJ1-2	TGCGCCAGCAGCAAGGGACAGAGCGGCTATGGCTACACCTTC	CASSKGQSGYGYTF
TRBV28	-	TRBJ2-2	TGTGCCAGCAACACCCCCTCAAGCGCCGGGGAGCTGTTTTTT	CASNTPSSAGELFF
TRBV7-2	TRBD1	TRBJ2-7	TGTGCCAGCAGCTTAGTCGGGACAGGGGGCCCCGAGCAGTACTTC	CASSLVGTGGPEQYF
TRBV15	TRBD1	TRBJ2-7	TGTGCCACCAGCGGATGGGACAGGGGAACCTACGAGCAGTACTTC	CATSGWDRGTYEQYF
TRBV29-1	-	TRBJ2-3	TGCAGCGTTGAAGAAGGGACATGGGCAGATACGCAGTATTTT	CSVEEGTWADTQYF
TRBV5-4	-	TRBJ2-3	TGTGCCAGCAGCTTGGCCTTGACAGGAGGGCCAGATACGCAGTATTTT	CASSLALTGGPDTQYF
TRBV4-3	TRBD2	TRBJ2-7	TGCGCCAGCAGCTACCGACTAGCGGAGAACTACGAGCAGTACTTC	CASSYRLAENYEQYF